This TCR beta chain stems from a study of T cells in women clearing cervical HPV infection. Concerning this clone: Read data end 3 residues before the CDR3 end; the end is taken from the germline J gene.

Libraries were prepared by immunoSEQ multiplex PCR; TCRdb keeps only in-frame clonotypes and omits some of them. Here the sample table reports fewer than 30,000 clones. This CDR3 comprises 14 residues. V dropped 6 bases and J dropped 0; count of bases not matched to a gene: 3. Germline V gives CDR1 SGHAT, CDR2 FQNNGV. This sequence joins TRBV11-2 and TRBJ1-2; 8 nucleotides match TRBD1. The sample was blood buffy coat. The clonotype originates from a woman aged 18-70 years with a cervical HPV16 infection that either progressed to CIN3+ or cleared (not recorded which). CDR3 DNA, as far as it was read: TGTGCCAGCAGATCGGACAGGGCTAACTATGGC. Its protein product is CASRSDRANYG. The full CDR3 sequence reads CASRSDRANYGYTF. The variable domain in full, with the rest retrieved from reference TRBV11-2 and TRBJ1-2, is EAGVAQSPRYKIIEKRQSVAFWCNPISGHATLYWYQQILGQGPKLLIQFQNNGVVDDSQLPKDRFSAERLKGVDSTLKIQPAKLEDSAVYLCASRSDRANYGYTFGSGTRLTVV.